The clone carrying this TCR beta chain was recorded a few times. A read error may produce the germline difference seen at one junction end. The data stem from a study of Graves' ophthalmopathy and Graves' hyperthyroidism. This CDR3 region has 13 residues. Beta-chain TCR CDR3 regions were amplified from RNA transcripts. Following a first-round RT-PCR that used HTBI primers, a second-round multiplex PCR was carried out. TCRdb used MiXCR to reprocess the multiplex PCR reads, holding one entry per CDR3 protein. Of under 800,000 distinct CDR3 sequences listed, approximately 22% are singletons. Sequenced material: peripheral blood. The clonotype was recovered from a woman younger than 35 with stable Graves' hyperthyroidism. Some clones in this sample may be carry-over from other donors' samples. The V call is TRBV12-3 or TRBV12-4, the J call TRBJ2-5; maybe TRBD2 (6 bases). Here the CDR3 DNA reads TGTGCCAGCAGCCCGGGACTTAAAGAGACCAAGTACTTC. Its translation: CASSPGLKETKYF.